This is a list of T cell receptor beta chains from one sample in a study of early T cells in non-severe SARS-CoV-2 infection. TCRdb redid the calling of the 5' RACE reads with MiXCR, one entry per CDR3 protein. Counted here are 45,000 to 60,000 distinct CDR3 sequences, approximately 10% occurring once; the ten biggest clones make up 3.9%. This material consisted of whole blood, taken at baseline. The receptors come from an adult who was a healthcare worker with PCR-confirmed SARS-CoV-2 infection or an uninfected control (not recorded which). The conserved cysteine and the conserved F or W are not part of the CDR3 here. A D gene is named only where the DNA matches it firmly. Clone size, where shown, is once, few, many, or a class for clones that have expanded.

size: NA; V: TRBV7-9; D: NA; J: TRBJ1-2; CDR3: ASSLAQNYGYT
size: NA; V: TRBV7-2; D: NA; J: TRBJ2-1; CDR3: ASSLVPMFEQF
size: many; V: TRBV7-9; D: TRBD1; J: TRBJ1-1; CDR3: ASSRTGVNTEAF
size: few; V: TRBV7-6; D: TRBD1; J: TRBJ1-4; CDR3: ASSPSGGRNEKLF
size: NA; V: TRBV6-4; D: TRBD2; J: TRBJ2-1; CDR3: ASSRGLADYNEQF
size: NA; V: TRBV2; D: TRBD2; J: TRBJ2-1; CDR3: ASREGLAGLV
size: many; V: TRBV18; D: TRBD1; J: TRBJ2-7; CDR3: ASSQDRSYSYEQY
size: few; V: TRBV24-1; D: NA; J: TRBJ2-3; CDR3: ATSDPGLTSTDTQY
size: many; V: TRBV5-1; D: NA; J: TRBJ1-4; CDR3: ASSLGGTPNEKLF
size: few; V: TRBV3-1; D: NA; J: TRBJ1-1; CDR3: ASSQWTITEAF
size: many; V: TRBV12-3/TRBV12-4; D: NA; J: TRBJ1-1; CDR3: ASSPNRFPGTEAF
size: many; V: TRBV6-1; D: NA; J: TRBJ2-3; CDR3: ASSEGSWYSSQSDTQY
size: many; V: TRBV10-3; D: NA; J: TRBJ2-1; CDR3: AISDRDAIYREQF
size: NA; V: TRBV7-9; D: TRBD2; J: TRBJ2-1; CDR3: ASSRLTSGYNEQF
size: NA; V: TRBV2; D: NA; J: TRBJ2-5; CDR3: ASRDDSFLETQY
size: many; V: TRBV4-2; D: TRBD2; J: TRBJ2-3; CDR3: ASSQDNGGSDTQY
size: few; V: TRBV19; D: NA; J: TRBJ1-4; CDR3: ASSPPGHNEKLF
size: NA; V: TRBV10-3; D: TRBD1; J: TRBJ2-2; CDR3: AIRGQGMSGELF
size: many; V: TRBV12-3/TRBV12-4; D: TRBD2; J: TRBJ2-3; CDR3: ASSLLLAGGPDTQY
size: NA; V: TRBV18; D: NA; J: TRBJ2-7; CDR3: ASSVGPLKEQY
size: NA; V: TRBV19; D: NA; J: TRBJ1-1; CDR3: ASSPKSRSRCS
size: many; V: TRBV3-1; D: NA; J: TRBJ1-3; CDR3: ASSQGPVSGNTIY
size: few; V: TRBV24-1; D: TRBD2; J: TRBJ2-1; CDR3: ATFPRLAGVCQGNEQF
size: NA; V: TRBV24-1; D: TRBD1; J: TRBJ2-1; CDR3: ATSDLGVFTGQYDNEQF
size: NA; V: TRBV12-3/TRBV12-4; D: TRBD2; J: TRBJ2-1; CDR3: ASSSLTSEFYNEQF
size: NA; V: TRBV18; D: NA; J: TRBJ2-7; CDR3: ASSPMQGSNEQY
size: many; V: TRBV3-1; D: NA; J: TRBJ1-1; CDR3: ASSHPTGSAEAF
size: few; V: TRBV7-2; D: NA; J: TRBJ2-2; CDR3: ASSRIPNTGELF
size: NA; V: TRBV10-3; D: NA; J: TRBJ2-3; CDR3: AISGQGGTDTQY
size: few; V: TRBV18; D: NA; J: TRBJ1-1; CDR3: ASSPPLGNTEAF
size: many; V: TRBV2; D: TRBD2; J: TRBJ2-1; CDR3: ASSEKGAGGPYNEQF
size: few; V: TRBV23-1; D: TRBD1; J: TRBJ1-2; CDR3: ASSRPTGGGYGYT